This T cell receptor beta chain was recorded in a study of CXCR3-negative and CXCR3-positive naive CD8 T cells. Germline V lookup: CDR1 SNHLY, CDR2 FYNNEI. There are 14 residues in the CDR3. The libraries of TRB cDNA were prepared using 5' RACE with UMI labels. No DNA is given; TCRdb re-called the 5' RACE reads and lists each CDR3 protein once. This repertoire comprises about 41,000 distinct CDR3 sequences; its ten largest clones make up around 1.9%. This receptor was obtained from a human donor in good health. Some clones in this sample may be carry-over from other donors' samples. The source material was naive CXCR3- CD8+ T cells from blood. Noted subset: CD45RO-CCR7+CD27+CD95- naive CD8+ T cells lacking CXCR3 (TNR3-). The V call is TRBV2, the J call TRBJ2-1; with no DNA, the TCRdb D assignment of TRBD1 cannot be verified. The CDR3 loop is CASRPRDRDNEQFF.